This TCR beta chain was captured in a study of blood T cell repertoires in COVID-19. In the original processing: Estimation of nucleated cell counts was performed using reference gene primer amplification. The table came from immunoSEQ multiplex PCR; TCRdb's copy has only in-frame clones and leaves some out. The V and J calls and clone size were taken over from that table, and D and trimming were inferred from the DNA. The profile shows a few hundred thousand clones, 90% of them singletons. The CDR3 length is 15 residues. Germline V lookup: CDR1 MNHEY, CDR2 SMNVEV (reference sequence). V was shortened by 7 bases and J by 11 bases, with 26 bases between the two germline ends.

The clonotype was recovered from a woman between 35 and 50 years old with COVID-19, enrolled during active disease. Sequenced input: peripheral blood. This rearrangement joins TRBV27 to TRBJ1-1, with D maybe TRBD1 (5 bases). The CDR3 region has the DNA TGTGCCAGCACCCCCGAGAGATGGGGCTTAACTCGGGCTTTCTTT. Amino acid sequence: CASTPERWGLTRAFF.